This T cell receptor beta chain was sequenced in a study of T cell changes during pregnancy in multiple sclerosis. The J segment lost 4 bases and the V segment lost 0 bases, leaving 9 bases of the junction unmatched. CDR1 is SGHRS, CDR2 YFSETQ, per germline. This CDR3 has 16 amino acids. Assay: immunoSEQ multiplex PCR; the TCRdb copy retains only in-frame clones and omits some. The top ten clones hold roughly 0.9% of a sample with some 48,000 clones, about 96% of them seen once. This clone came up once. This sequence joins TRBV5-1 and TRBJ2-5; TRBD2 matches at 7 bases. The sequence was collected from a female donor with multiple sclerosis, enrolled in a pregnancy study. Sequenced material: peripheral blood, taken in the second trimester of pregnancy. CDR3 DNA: TGCGCCAGCAGCTTGGCCGGAGAGACTAGCCGAGAGACCCAGTACTTC. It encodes CASSLAGETSRETQYF. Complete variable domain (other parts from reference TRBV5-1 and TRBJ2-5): KAGVTQTPRYLIKTRGQQVTLSCSPISGHRSVSWYQQTPGQGLQFLFEYFSETQRNKGNFPGRFSGRQFSNSRSEMNVSTLELGDSALYLCASSLAGETSRETQYFGPGTRLLVL.